Sequencing of this T cell receptor (beta chain) was carried out in a study of control samples from healthy donors and cancer patients. Repertoires were generated with immunoSEQ multiplex PCR, while TCRdb's copy carries only in-frame clones and drops some. In the table there are 55,000 to 85,000 clones, roughly 90% of which are singletons. The source is a man in his fifties or sixties with lung cancer. Sequencing was carried out using PBMCs.

The CDR3 region is CASSLVLAGGQLFF. The CDR3 DNA reads as TGTGCCAGCAGCTTAGTTCTAGCGGGGGGACAGCTGTTCTTC. The genes are TRBV7-9 and TRBJ2-1, with 11 bases that match TRBD2. With 1 base clipped from V and 15 bases from J, the junction kept 8 bases outside the gene matches. This CDR3 contains 14 residues. Germline CDR1 and CDR2: SEHNR and FQNEAQ (reference sequence).